This T cell receptor (beta chain) was sequenced in a study of CD8+CD57+ T cells in acquired aplastic anemia. Overall study: Quantities of DNA derived from sorted CD4+ and CD8+ cells averaged about 3.2 ug. Average CD4+ read depth in healthy donors was some 9.9 million reads.

J gave up 7 bases and V 0 bases, and 13 bases lay outside the gene matches. The V gene's germline CDR1 is DFQATT and CDR2 SNEGSKA (reference sequence). The CDR3 runs to 16 residues. This clonotype came up many times. Its antigen is unidentified. CDR3 and TCR beta VDJ profiling relied on a genomic DNA template. TCRdb ran MiXCR on the reads and lists one entry per CDR3 protein. The sample has a few hundred thousand distinct CDR3 sequences, approximately 60% seen once; the top ten hold about 29%. Study-wide results and caveats: Approximately 29 was the count of CD8+ CDR3 sequences that patients shared with controls. Patients showed no significant difference from controls in CD8+ Simpson's diversity.

The chain uses TRBV20-1 and TRBJ2-7; 9 nucleotides line up with TRBD1. The receptor was derived from a human donor in good health. The sample consisted of sorted CD4+, CD8+, or CD8+CD57+ T cells (not recorded which) from PBMCs. The CDR3 spells CSARDLEGQGVGEQYF. The DNA for the CDR3 is TGCAGTGCTAGAGATCTAGAGGGACAGGGTGTGGGGGAGCAGTACTTC.